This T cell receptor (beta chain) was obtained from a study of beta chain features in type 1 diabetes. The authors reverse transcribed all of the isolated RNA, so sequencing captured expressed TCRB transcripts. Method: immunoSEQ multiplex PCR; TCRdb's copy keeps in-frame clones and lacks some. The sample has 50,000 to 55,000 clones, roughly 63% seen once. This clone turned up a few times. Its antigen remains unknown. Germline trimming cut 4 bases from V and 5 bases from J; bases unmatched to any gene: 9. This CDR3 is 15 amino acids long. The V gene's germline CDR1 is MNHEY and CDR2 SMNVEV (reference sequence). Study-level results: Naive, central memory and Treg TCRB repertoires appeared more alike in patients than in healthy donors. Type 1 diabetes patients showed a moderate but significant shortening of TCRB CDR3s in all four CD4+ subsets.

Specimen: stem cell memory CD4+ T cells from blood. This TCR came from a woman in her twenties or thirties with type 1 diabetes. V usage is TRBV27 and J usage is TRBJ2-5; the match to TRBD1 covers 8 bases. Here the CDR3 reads CASSYRDRSRETQYF. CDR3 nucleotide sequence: TGTGCCAGCAGTTACCGGGACAGGTCACGGGAGACCCAGTACTTC.